The clone carrying this T cell receptor beta chain was detected only a few times. The antigen is unknown. This record belongs to a study of identical twins. This CDR3 comprises 13 residues. The ends were cut back, 4 bases at V and 6 bases at J, with 10 bases in the middle. The germline CDR1 and CDR2 sequences are SEHNR and FQNEAQ (reference sequence). Study results and caveats: Weaker excess sharing between twins was seen in beta out-of-frame sequences.

Using its own MiXCR run on the 5' RACE reads, TCRdb lists one record per CDR3 protein. The sample holds about 190,000 distinct CDR3 sequences, 15% to 20% seen once. This same sample was also part of a study on T cells expressing NK-cell markers. This second report adds: According to the study, TCR beta repertoires originated from sorted CD3+CD56+NKG2C+, CD3+CD56+NKG2C- and CD3+CD56-NKG2C+ T cells. The study found dominant NKG2C+ clonotypes at roughly 1.0-8% of CD8+ T cells in about six donors. There were a handful of donors in whom these clonotypes also led the CD3+CD56-NKG2C+ fraction.

The sequenced material came from CD8+ T cells sorted from blood. This TCR was recovered from a young woman in good health. The chain combines TRBV7-9 with TRBJ2-1; no clear D. The CDR3 DNA follows: TGTGCCAGCAGCTCGGACGGCTCCAATGAGCAGTTCTTC. It translates to CASSSDGSNEQFF. Variable domain in full (rest from reference TRBV7-9 and TRBJ2-1): DTGVSQNPRHKITKRGQNVTFRCDPISEHNRLYWYRQTLGQGPEFLTYFQNEAQLEKSRLLSDRFSAERPKGSFSTLEIQRTEQGDSAMYLCASSSDGSNEQFFGPGTRLTVL.